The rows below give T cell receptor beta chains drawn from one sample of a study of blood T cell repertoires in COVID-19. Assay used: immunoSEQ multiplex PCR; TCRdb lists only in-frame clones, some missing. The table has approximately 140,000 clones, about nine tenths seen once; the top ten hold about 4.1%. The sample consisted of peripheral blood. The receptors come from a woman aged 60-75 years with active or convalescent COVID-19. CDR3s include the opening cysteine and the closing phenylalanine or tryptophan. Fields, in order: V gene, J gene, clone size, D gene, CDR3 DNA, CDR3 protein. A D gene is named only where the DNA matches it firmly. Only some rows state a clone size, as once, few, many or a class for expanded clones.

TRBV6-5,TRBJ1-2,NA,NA,TGTGCGACAAGGGGGGGCTATGGCTACACCTTC,CATRGGYGYTF
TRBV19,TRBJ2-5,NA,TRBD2,TGTGCCAGTAGTATAGAGCTAGCGGGGGGGCAAGAGACCCAGTACTTC,CASSIELAGGQETQYF
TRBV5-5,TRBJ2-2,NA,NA,TGTGCCAGCAGCTTGTCAGGGAACACCGGGGAGCTGTTTTTT,CASSLSGNTGELFF
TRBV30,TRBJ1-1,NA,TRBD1,TGTGCCTGGAGTGTATTTGGGACAGGGTGGAGTGCCACTGAAGCTTTCTTT,CAWSVFGTGWSATEAFF
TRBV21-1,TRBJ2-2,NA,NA,TGTGCCAGCAGCAAAGTGCTAGCGGGGAACACCGGGGAGCTGTTTTTT,CASSKVLAGNTGELFF
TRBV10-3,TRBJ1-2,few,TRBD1,TGTGCCATCAGTGATTCCGACAGGGGGCTACAGGGCTATGGCTACACCTTC,CAISDSDRGLQGYGYTF
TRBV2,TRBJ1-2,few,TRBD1,TGTGCCAGCAGTTGGAACGACAGGGGGTATAGTGGCTACACCTTC,CASSWNDRGYSGYTF
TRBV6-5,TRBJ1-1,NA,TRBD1,TGTGCCAGCACTCCCCCGGACAGGGCTTTTGAAGCTTTCTTT,CASTPPDRAFEAFF
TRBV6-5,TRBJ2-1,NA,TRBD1,TGTGCCAGCAGGACCCAGGGGGTTAGGTATAATGAGCAGTTCTTC,CASRTQGVRYNEQFF
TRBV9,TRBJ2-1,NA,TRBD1,TGTGCCAGCAGCTCAAGGGACAGGGACCCCTACAATGAGCAGTTCTTC,CASSSRDRDPYNEQFF
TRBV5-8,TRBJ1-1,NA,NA,TGTGCCAGCAGCTTTTGGGGGCTCTGGGGAACTGAAGCTTTCTTT,CASSFWGLWGTEAFF
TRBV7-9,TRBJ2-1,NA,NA,TGTGCCAGCAGCTTAGGTATCGATGAGCAGTTCTTC,CASSLGIDEQFF
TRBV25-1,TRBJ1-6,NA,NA,TGTGCCAGCAGTCTGACGGCCCAAGGGGATTCACCCCTCCACTTT,CASSLTAQGDSPLHF
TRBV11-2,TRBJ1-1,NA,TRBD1,TGTGCCAGCAGGGGACAGGGCTACACTGAAGCTTTCTTT,CASRGQGYTEAFF
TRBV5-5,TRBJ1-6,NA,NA,TGTGCCAGCAGCTTGGCCGCAGGTGGCTCCTATAATTCACCCCTCCACTTT,CASSLAAGGSYNSPLHF
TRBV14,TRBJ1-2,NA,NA,TGTGCCAGCAGCCAATTCACAGGGATGGGGTATGGCTACACCTTC,CASSQFTGMGYGYTF
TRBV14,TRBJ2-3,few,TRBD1,TGTGCCAGCAGTCCCGGGACAGGGGGCTCCCATACGCAGTATTTT,CASSPGTGGSHTQYF
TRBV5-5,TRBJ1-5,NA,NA,TGTGCCAGCAGCTTATCACTCAATCAGCCCCAGCATTTT,CASSLSLNQPQHF
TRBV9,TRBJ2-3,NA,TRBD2,TGTGCCAGCAGCCCCCGGGGGAGCGGGGCGACAGATACGCAGTATTTT,CASSPRGSGATDTQYF